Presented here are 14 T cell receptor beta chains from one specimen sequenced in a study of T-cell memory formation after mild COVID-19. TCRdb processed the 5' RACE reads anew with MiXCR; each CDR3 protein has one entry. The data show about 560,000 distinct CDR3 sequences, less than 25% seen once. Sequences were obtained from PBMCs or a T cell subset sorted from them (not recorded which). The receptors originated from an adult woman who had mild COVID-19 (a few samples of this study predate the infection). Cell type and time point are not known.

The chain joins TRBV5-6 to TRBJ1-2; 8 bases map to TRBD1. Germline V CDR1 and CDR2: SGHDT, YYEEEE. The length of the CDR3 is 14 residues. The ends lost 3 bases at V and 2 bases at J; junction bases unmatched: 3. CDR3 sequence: CASSWGQANYGYTF. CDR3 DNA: TGTGCCAGCAGCTGGGGACAGGCGAACTATGGCTACACCTTC.

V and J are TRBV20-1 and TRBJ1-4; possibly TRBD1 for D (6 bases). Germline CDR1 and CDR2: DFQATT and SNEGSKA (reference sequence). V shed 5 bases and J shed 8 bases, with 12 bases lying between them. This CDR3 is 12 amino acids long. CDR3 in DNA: TGCAGTGCTGGTCGACAGGAGGAAAAACTGTTTTTT. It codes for CSAGRQEEKLFF.

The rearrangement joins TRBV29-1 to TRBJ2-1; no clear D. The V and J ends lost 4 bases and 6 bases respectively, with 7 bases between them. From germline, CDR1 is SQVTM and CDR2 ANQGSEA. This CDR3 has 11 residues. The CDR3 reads CSVGGGNEQFF. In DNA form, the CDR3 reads TGCAGCGTTGGAGGTGGCAATGAGCAGTTCTTC.

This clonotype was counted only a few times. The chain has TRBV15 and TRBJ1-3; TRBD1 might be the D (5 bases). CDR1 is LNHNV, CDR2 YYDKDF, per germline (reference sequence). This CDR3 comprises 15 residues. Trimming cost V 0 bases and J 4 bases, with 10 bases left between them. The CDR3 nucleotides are TGTGCCACCAGCAGAGACCAGGGCTCCGGAAACACCATATATTTT. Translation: CATSRDQGSGNTIYF.

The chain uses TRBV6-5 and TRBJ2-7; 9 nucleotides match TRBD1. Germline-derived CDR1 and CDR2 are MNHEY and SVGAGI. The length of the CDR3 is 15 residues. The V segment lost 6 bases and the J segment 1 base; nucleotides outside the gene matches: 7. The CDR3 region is CASSDRGIGSYEQYF. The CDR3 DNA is TGTGCCAGCAGCGACAGGGGGATAGGTTCCTACGAGCAGTACTTC.

The CDR3 sequence: CASSSAGIPPYEQYF. For the CDR3, the DNA is TGTGCCAGCAGCTCAGCGGGTATCCCTCCGTACGAGCAGTACTTC. This chain joins TRBV7-2 and TRBJ2-7, with a possible D match to TRBD2 (6 bases). Germline V gene lookup returns CDR1 SGHTA and CDR2 FQGNSA. V was trimmed by 4 bases and J by 4 bases, leaving 17 bases between them. This CDR3 spans 15 amino acids. The whole variable domain, filled in from reference TRBV7-2 and TRBJ2-7, reads GAGVSQSPSNKVTEKGKDVELRCDPISGHTALYWYRQSLGQGLEFLIYFQGNSAPDKSGLPSDRFSAERTGGSVSTLTIQRTQQEDSAVYLCASSSAGIPPYEQYFGPGTRLTVT.

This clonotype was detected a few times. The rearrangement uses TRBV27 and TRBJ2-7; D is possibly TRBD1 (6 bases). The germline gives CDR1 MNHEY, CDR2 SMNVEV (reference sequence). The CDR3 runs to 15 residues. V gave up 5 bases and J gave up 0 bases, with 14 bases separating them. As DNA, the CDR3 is TGTGCCAGCAGTCCCAGACAGGTGTCCTCCTACGAGCAGTACTTC. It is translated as CASSPRQVSSYEQYF.

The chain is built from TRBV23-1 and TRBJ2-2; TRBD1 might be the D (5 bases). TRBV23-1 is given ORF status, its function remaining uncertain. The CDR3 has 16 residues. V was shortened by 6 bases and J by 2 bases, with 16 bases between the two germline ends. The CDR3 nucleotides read TGCGCCAGCAGCCTAAGAGGACAAGTTAACACCGGGGAGCTGTTTTTT. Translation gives CASSLRGQVNTGELFF.

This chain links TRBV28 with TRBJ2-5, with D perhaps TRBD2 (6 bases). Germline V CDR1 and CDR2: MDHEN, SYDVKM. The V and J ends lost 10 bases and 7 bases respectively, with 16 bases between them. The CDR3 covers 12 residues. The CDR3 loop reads CATTGTLMTQYF. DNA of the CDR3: TGTGCCACAACCGGGACTCTCATGACCCAGTACTTC.

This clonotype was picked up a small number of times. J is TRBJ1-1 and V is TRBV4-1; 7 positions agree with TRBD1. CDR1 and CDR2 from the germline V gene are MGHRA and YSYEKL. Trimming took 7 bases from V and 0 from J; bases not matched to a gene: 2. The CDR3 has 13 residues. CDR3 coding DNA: TGCGCCAGCAAGGGGACAGTGAACACTGAAGCTTTCTTT. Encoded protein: CASKGTVNTEAFF.

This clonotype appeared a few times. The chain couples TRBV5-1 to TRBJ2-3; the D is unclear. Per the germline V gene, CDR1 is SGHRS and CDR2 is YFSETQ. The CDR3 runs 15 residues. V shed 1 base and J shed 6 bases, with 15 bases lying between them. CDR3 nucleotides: TGCGCCAGCAGCTTGTTGGTTGAGTGGATGGATACGCAGTATTTT. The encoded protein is CASSLLVEWMDTQYF. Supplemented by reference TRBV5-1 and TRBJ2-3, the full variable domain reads KAGVTQTPRYLIKTRGQQVTLSCSPISGHRSVSWYQQTPGQGLQFLFEYFSETQRNKGNFPGRFSGRQFSNSRSEMNVSTLELGDSALYLCASSLLVEWMDTQYFGPGTRLTVL.

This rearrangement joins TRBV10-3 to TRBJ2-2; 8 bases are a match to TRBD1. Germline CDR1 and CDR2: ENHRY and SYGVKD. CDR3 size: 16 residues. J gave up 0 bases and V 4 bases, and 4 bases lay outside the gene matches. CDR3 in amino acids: CAISGRTGTNTGELFF. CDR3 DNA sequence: TGTGCCATCAGTGGGAGGACAGGGACGAACACCGGGGAGCTGTTTTTT.

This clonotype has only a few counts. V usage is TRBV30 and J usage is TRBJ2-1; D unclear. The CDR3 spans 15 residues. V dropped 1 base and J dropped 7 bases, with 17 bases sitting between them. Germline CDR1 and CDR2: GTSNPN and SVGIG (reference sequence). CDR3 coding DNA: TGTGCCTGGAGTGGGTACAGTGGGGTCGCGAATGAGCAGTTCTTC. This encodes CAWSGYSGVANEQFF.

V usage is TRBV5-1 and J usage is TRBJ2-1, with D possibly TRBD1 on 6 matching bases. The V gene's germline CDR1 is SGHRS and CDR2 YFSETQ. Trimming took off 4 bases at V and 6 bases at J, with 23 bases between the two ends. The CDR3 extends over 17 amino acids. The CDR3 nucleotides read TGCGCCAGCAGCACCAAAACTCCAGGGGTTAGGGGCAATGAGCAGTTCTTC. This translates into CASSTKTPGVRGNEQFF.